This T cell receptor (beta chain) was retrieved from a study of Ad26.COV2.S vaccination and SARS-CoV-2 variants. Study as a whole: Each vaccinee took Ad26.COV2.S intramuscularly, once or twice 56 days apart. Study-level results: It was reported that spike-specific CD8+ and CD4+ T cell responses were substantially broad after vaccination. Using TCR breadth and depth analyses may have led to underestimated total T cell responses.

A remark on this clone: Its antigen is unknown.

Noted treatment: around 19 received Ad26.COV2.S at low or high dose, single or two shots; 5 received placebo; per-sample allocation not given. Specimen acquisition occurred on day 63 following the initial vaccine or placebo injection. An Ad26 vector that expressed Wuhan-strain SARS-CoV-2 spike constituted the vaccine. The CDR3 length is 17 residues. Looked up from germline, CDR1 is KGHSH and CDR2 is LQKENI. After removal of 5 bases from V and 2 bases from J, the junction contained 7 bases not matched to a gene. TCRdb's table, derived via immunoSEQ multiplex PCR, lists solely in-frame clones and lacks some. The profile shows about 680,000 clones, around 89% of them singletons.

The sample was peripheral blood, taken in a trial of Ad26.COV2.S vaccine versus placebo. This receptor was identified in a person between 18 and 60 years old who received the Ad26.COV2.S COVID-19 vaccine or a placebo. The V and J genes are TRBV18 and TRBJ2-3; 13 positions agree with TRBD2. The CDR3 sequence: CASSRDGLAGATDTQYF. CDR3 nucleotide sequence: TGTGCCAGCTCAAGGGATGGACTAGCGGGAGCCACAGATACGCAGTATTTT. Drawing the rest from reference TRBV18 and TRBJ2-3, the complete variable domain is NAGVMQNPRHLVRRRGQEARLRCSPMKGHSHVYWYRQLPEEGLKFMVYLQKENIIDESGMPKERFSAEFPKEGPSILRIQQVVRGDSAAYFCASSRDGLAGATDTQYFGPGTRLTVL.